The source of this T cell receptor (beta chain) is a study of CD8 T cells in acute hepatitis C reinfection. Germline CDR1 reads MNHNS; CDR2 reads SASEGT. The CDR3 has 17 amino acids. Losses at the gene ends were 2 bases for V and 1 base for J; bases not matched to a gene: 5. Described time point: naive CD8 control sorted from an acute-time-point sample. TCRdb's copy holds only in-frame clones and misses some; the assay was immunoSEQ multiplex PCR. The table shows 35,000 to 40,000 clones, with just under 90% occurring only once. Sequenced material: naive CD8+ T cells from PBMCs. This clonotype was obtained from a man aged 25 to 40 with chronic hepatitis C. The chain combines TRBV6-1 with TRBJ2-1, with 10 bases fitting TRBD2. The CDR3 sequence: CASSESLAGASYNEQFF. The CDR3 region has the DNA TGTGCCAGCAGTGAAAGTCTAGCGGGAGCATCCTACAATGAGCAGTTCTTC.